This T cell receptor (beta chain) is drawn from a study of T cells in women clearing cervical HPV infection. At the level of the study: Cases: HPV16-related CIN3 or worse on histology, a couple of invasive cancers. Blood came at first lesion visit for cases, post-clearance for controls. Study findings and constraints: A classifier using richness and V gene abundances reached an AUC of under 0.9.

The data were produced by immunoSEQ multiplex PCR, yet TCRdb's version contains in-frame clones alone and is incomplete. Its table lists roughly 30,000 clones. HPV was found by MY09/MY11 PCR and dot-blot genotyping. Note on this clone: The target antigen is unknown. With the read ending 3 residues before the CDR3 end, the germline J gene is used to fill in that end.

CDR1 is LNHDA, CDR2 SQIVND, per germline (reference sequence). V dropped 1 base and J dropped 0 bases, with 9 bases sitting between them. The CDR3 has 15 residues. Material: blood buffy coat. The chain is built from TRBV19 and TRBJ1-2; D unresolved. The clonotype originates from a woman between 18 and 75 years old with a cervical HPV16 infection that either progressed to CIN3+ or cleared (not recorded which). CDR3 DNA (partial): TGTGCCAGTAGTATAGGGGCGGGATCTAACTATGGC. This codes for CASSIGAGSNYG. In full, the CDR3 is CASSIGAGSNYGYTF.